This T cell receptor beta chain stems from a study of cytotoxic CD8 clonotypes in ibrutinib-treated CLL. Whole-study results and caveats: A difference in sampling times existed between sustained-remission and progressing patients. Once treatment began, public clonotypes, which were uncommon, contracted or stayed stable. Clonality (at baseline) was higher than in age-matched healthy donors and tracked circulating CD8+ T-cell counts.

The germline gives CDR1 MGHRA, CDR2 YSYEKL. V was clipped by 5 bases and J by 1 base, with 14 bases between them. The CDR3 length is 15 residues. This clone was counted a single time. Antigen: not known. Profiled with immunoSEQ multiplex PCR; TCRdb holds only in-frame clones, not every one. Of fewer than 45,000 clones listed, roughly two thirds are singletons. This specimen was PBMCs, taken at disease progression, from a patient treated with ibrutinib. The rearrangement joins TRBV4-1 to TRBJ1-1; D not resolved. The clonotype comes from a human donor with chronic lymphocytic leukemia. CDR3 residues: CASSFQAGSNTEAFF. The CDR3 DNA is TGCGCCAGCAGCTTTCAGGCGGGGTCGAACACTGAAGCTTTCTTT.